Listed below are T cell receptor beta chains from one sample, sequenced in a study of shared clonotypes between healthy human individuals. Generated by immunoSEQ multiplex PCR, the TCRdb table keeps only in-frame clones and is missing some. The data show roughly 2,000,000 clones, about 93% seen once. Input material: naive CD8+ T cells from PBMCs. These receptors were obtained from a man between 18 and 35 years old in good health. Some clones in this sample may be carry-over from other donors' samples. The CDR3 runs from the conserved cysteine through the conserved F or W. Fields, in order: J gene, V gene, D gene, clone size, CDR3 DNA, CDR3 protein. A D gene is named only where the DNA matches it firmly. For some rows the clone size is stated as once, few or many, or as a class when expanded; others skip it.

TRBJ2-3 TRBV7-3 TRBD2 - TGTGCCAGCAGCTTAACGACTAGCGCCCGCACAGATACGCAGTATTTT CASSLTTSARTDTQYF
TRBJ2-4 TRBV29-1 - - TGCAGCGTTGAAGAGGTTCCGGGAAACATTCAGTACTTC CSVEEVPGNIQYF
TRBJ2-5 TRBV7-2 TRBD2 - TGTGCCAGCAGCATAAGGACTAGCGGGGGCCCGGAGACCCAGTACTTC CASSIRTSGGPETQYF
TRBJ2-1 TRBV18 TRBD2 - TGTGCCAGCCGGCTGGGAGGGAGCGTCAACAATGAGCAGTTCTTC CASRLGGSVNNEQFF
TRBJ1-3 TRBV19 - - TGTGCCAGTAGTGAGGGATCATCTGGAAACACCATATATTTT CASSEGSSGNTIYF
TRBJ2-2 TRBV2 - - TGTGCCAGCAGGTTTAGCTTGGTATCGCTGTTTTTT CASRFSLVSLFF
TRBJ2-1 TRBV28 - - TGTGCCAGCAGTTTGGGACGTTCGGCGCAGTTCTTC CASSLGRSAQFF
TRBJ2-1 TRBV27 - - TGTGCCAGCAGTCCCAGACAACTAACCCTCAATGAGCAGTTCTTC CASSPRQLTLNEQFF
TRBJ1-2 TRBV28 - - TGTGCCAGCAGGGGGGGGGCGCTTGGCTACACCTTC CASRGGALGYTF
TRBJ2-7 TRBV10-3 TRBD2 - TGTGCCATCAGTGGCCGGGGGGCCTACGAGCAGTACTTC CAISGRGAYEQYF
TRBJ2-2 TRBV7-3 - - TGTGCCAGCAGCTTATCCGGGACTCGGACCGGGGAGCTGTTTTTT CASSLSGTRTGELFF
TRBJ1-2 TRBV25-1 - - TGTGCCAGCAGTGAAGGTGGCAACTCCTTAGCTAACTATGGCTACACCTTC CASSEGGNSLANYGYTF
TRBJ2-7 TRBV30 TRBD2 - TGTGCCTGGAGTGCTCCTCGGCTAGCGGGAGGATCCTACGAGCAGTACTTC CAWSAPRLAGGSYEQYF
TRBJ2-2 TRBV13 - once TGTGCCAGCAGCTTAGGGCTCACCGGGGAGCTGTTTTTT CASSLGLTGELFF
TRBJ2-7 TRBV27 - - TGTGCCAGCAGTTTATGGGCTTATGGCCCAGTGCACCACGAGCAGTACTTC CASSLWAYGPVHHEQYF
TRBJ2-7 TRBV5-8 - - TGTGCCAGCAGTCCAGGGGAAACCTACGAGCAGTACTTC CASSPGETYEQYF
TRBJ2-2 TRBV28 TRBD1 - TGTGCCAGCAGCTGGGGGAACAGGGGTCGGACCGGGGAGCTGTTTTTT CASSWGNRGRTGELFF
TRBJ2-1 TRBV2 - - TGTGCCAGCAGTGAATTGGCGGGTATGGAGGGCCGGGTTGAGCAGTTCTTC CASSELAGMEGRVEQFF
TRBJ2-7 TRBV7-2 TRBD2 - TGTGCCAGCAGCTTAAGCCCCTTGAGGGAGGGCCCCTACGAGCAGTACTTC CASSLSPLREGPYEQYF
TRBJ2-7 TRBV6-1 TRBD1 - TGTGCCAGCAGTGCAGGACAGGTTCAGAAGTACTTC CASSAGQVQKYF
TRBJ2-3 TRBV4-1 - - TGCGCCAGCAGCCAACCACACCGGGAGCCAGATACGCAGTATTTT CASSQPHREPDTQYF
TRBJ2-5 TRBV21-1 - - TGTGCCAGCAGCAAAGTCTGGGACGCGGAGACCCAGTACTTC CASSKVWDAETQYF
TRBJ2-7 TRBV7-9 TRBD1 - TGTGCCAGCAGCTCACCCGGGACAGGGTTCCGCGAGCAGTACTTC CASSSPGTGFREQYF
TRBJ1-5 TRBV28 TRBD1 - TGTGCCAGCAGCCAGGACAGGTCAAATCAGCCCCAGCATTTT CASSQDRSNQPQHF
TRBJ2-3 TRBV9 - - TGTGCCAGCAGCGTAGGGGCAGGGATCGCAGATACGCAGTATTTT CASSVGAGIADTQYF
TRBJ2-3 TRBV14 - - TGTGCCAGCAGCCGGACTCTTTCCTCCACAGATACGCAGTATTTT CASSRTLSSTDTQYF
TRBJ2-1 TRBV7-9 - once TGTGCCAGCAGCTTTATCGCCAATGAGCAGTTCTTC CASSFIANEQFF
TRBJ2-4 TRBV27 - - TGTGCCAGCAGTTTAGGCATAGCCAAAAACATTCAGTACTTC CASSLGIAKNIQYF
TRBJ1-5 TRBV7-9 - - TGTGCCAGCAGCCCGAGGGGGGTCATCGGGGAGCCCCAGCATTTT CASSPRGVIGEPQHF
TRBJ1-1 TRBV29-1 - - TGCAGCGATGGGACGGCAGTTACTGAAGCTTTCTTT CSDGTAVTEAFF